The 16 T cell receptor beta chains given below trace back to one sample, sequenced in a study of T cells expressing NK-cell markers. TCRdb re-called the 5' RACE reads, yielding one record per CDR3 amino acid sequence without DNA. With 300,000 to 450,000 distinct CDR3 sequences in the sample, the ten largest clones hold around 5.3%. The sequencing sample was made of blood T cells: a sorted CD56 or NKG2C T cell subset, CD4+ or CD8+ T cells, or bulk PBMC T cells (not recorded which). The receptors shown here come from a man between 18 and 69 years old in good health.

V is TRBV11-1 and J is TRBJ2-1; the TCRdb call, TRBD2, lacks DNA for checking. The CDR3 sequence is 16 residues long. Germline V gene data show CDR1 as SGHAT and CDR2 as FQDESV (reference sequence). The CDR3 is CASSLAEAGVNNEQFF.

The chain has TRBV28 and TRBJ1-2. From germline, CDR1 is MDHEN and CDR2 SYDVKM. The CDR3 has 13 amino acids. CDR3 sequence reads: CASRATSRAGYTF.

The rearrangement uses TRBV5-1 and TRBJ2-3; the D gene TCRdb calls, TRBD2, cannot be checked with no DNA. Looked up from germline, CDR1 is SGHRS and CDR2 is YFSETQ. This CDR3 is built from 15 residues. The chain's CDR3 is CASRLALGSTDTQYF.

The rearrangement uses TRBV18 and TRBJ2-7. The CDR3 length is 14 residues. Germline CDR1 reads KGHSH; CDR2 reads LQKENI. The CDR3 loop is CASSPRGSAYEQYF.

The rearrangement links TRBV6-5 to TRBJ1-6. This CDR3 comprises 17 residues. Germline-derived CDR1 and CDR2 are MNHEY and SVGAGI. CDR3: CASRGSSNSKRWSPLHF.

The chain recombines TRBV12-3 or TRBV12-4 with TRBJ2-7; TCRdb returns TRBD2, unconfirmable since there is no DNA. This CDR3 has 15 residues. CDR3: CASSAEGLAGYEQYF.

The V gene is TRBV19, the J gene TRBJ2-6. This CDR3 region has 15 residues. CDR1 is LNHDA and CDR2 is SQIVND in the germline V gene (reference sequence). The CDR3 loop is CASSIQSSGANVLTF.

This chain connects TRBV20-1 to TRBJ2-3; TCRdb picks TRBD2, but there is no DNA to check that call. The CDR3 is made up of 15 amino acids. Germline lookup yields CDR1 DFQATT and CDR2 SNEGSKA (reference sequence). The CDR3 region is CSASTTSGNTDTQYF.

The chain uses TRBV12-3 or TRBV12-4 and TRBJ2-1; with no DNA, the TCRdb D assignment of TRBD1 cannot be verified. The CDR3 sequence is 16 residues long. The CDR3 protein is CASSGGRGALNNEQFF.

The chain has TRBV5-1 and TRBJ2-7; TCRdb names TRBD2, which stays unverified in the absence of DNA. CDR1 is SGHRS and CDR2 is YFSETQ in the germline V gene. The CDR3 runs to 15 residues. The CDR3 protein is CASRPFSGGFYEQYF. Full variable domain (outside the CDR3, taken from reference TRBV5-1 and TRBJ2-7): KAGVTQTPRYLIKTRGQQVTLSCSPISGHRSVSWYQQTPGQGLQFLFEYFSETQRNKGNFPGRFSGRQFSNSRSEMNVSTLELGDSALYLCASRPFSGGFYEQYFGPGTRLTVT.

The chain recombines TRBV12-3 or TRBV12-4 with TRBJ2-7; as DNA is missing, the TRBD2 call by TCRdb cannot be tested. This CDR3 has 18 amino acids. Here the CDR3 reads CASSLNRGLAGGSYEQYF.

CDR3: CASGQAGGNYNEQFF. The V and J genes are TRBV6-2 or TRBV6-3 and TRBJ2-1; TCRdb's D call of TRBD2 is untestable without DNA. CDR1 is MNHEY, CDR2 SVGEGT, per germline. The CDR3 runs 15 residues.

The J gene is TRBJ1-1, the V gene TRBV2; no DNA is available, so the TRBD1 call from TCRdb remains unchecked. Germline V CDR1 and CDR2: SNHLY, FYNNEI. This CDR3 has 14 residues. The chain's CDR3 is CASRRGYMNTEAFF.

This rearrangement joins TRBV7-3 to TRBJ2-7; lacking DNA, the TRBD1 call made by TCRdb goes unchecked. The CDR3 length is 13 residues. Germline V CDR1 and CDR2: SGHTA, FQGTGA. CDR3 sequence reads: CASSHGQGLVQYF.

This chain uses TRBV15 with TRBJ2-7; as DNA is missing, the TRBD1 call by TCRdb cannot be tested. The germline V gene has CDR1 LNHNV and CDR2 YYDKDF (reference sequence). The CDR3 spans 14 residues. The CDR3 sequence: CATSTRDRNYEQYF.

The chain couples TRBV10-3 to TRBJ2-3. There are 13 residues in the CDR3. Per the germline V gene, CDR1 is ENHRY and CDR2 is SYGVKD. The CDR3 loop is CATQGFSTDTQYF.